This T cell receptor beta chain was profiled in a study of PD-1 blockade in mismatch repair-deficient tumors. Per the germline V gene, CDR1 is SGDLS and CDR2 is YYNGEE. The V and J ends lost 2 bases and 3 bases respectively, with 4 bases between them. This CDR3 comprises 12 residues. Using immunoSEQ multiplex PCR, the repertoire was profiled, and TCRdb retains in-frame clones only, with some absent. The data show 35,000 to 45,000 clones, with roughly 81% seen just once and roughly 4% held by the top ten. The sample in question was peripheral blood, obtained approximately 1.5 years after starting pembrolizumab. This receptor was obtained from an adult with mismatch repair-deficient cancer. The chain joins TRBV9 to TRBJ2-3; D gene unclear. Here the CDR3 reads CASSVGTDTQYF. The CDR3 DNA reads TGTGCCAGCAGCGTTGGTACAGATACGCAGTATTTT.